The clone carrying this TCR beta chain was seen ten or more times. Its target is not known. This entry belongs to a study of CD8 T cells in ankylosing spondylitis. The CDR3 is 14 amino acids. With 6 bases removed from V and 7 bases from J, the gap between germline ends came to 16 bases. Germline-derived CDR1 and CDR2 are MNHEY and SMNVEV (reference sequence). Preparation of TCR beta libraries was done by quantitative 5'-RACE with molecular barcodes. TCRdb itself ran the 5' RACE reads through MiXCR, one entry per CDR3 protein. This sample has approximately 100,000 distinct CDR3 sequences, with almost 8.5% found just once. Study results and limitations: Disease-linked clones were reportedly significantly enriched in matched ankylosing spondylitis synovial fluid.

The receptor was derived from a male donor with ankylosing spondylitis or in good health (not recorded which). The J gene is TRBJ2-4, the V gene TRBV27; D might be TRBD1 (5 bases). The source material was blood, either unsorted or a sorted T cell fraction (not recorded which). The DNA for the CDR3 is TGTGCCAGCAGATCCCCCGCCAGGGATAACATTCAGTACTTC. It encodes CASRSPARDNIQYF.